This note documents a single T cell receptor (beta chain) sequence. The antigen remains unidentified. The data were taken from a study of CD4+ T cells in melanoma. The study's findings and limits: Diverse differentiation states were reported for melanoma neoantigen-specific CD4+ T cells.

Trimming removed 1 base from V and 6 bases from J, with 14 bases in between. CDR3 size: 15 residues. The germline CDR1 and CDR2 sequences are SGHRS and YFSETQ. Profiling relied on immunoSEQ multiplex PCR, and the TCRdb table lists in-frame clones only, not all of them. Of over 130,000 clones listed, 92% are singletons. The chain is built from TRBV5-1 and TRBJ2-1; D is perhaps TRBD1 or TRBD2 (6 bases each). The receptor's source is a human donor with melanoma. The CDR3 spells CASSLPQGRGNEQFF. The CDR3 DNA is TGCGCCAGCAGCTTGCCCCAGGGGCGGGGCAATGAGCAGTTCTTC.